The rows below give T cell receptor beta chains drawn from one sample of a study of shared clonotypes between healthy human individuals. Assay used: immunoSEQ multiplex PCR; TCRdb lists only in-frame clones, some missing. The table includes about 1 million clones, about 74% detected once. Sequencing input: memory CD4+ T cells sorted from blood. These receptors were taken from a young man in good health. CDR3s include the opening cysteine and the closing phenylalanine or tryptophan. The order of the fields is clone size, V gene, J gene, D gene, CDR3 protein, CDR3 DNA. A D gene is named only where the DNA matches it firmly. The listing skips clone size in some rows; elsewhere it reads once, few, many or a size class.

-	TRBV5-8	TRBJ2-3	-	CASTQGGYTDTQYF	TGTGCCAGCACCCAAGGGGGGTACACAGATACGCAGTATTTT
-	TRBV9	TRBJ2-2	-	CASTPRGLNGELFF	TGTGCCAGCACCCCCAGGGGCCTGAACGGGGAGCTGTTTTTT
few	TRBV30	TRBJ1-2	-	CAYNPMDSFYGYTF	TGTGCCTATAACCCAATGGACAGCTTCTATGGCTACACCTTC
-	TRBV5-1	TRBJ2-7	-	CASSSDTGSYEQYF	TGCGCCAGCAGTTCCGACACGGGCTCCTACGAGCAGTACTTC
-	TRBV18	TRBJ2-6	-	CASSPGLGANVLTF	TGTGCCAGCTCACCCGGGCTTGGGGCCAACGTCCTGACTTTC
-	TRBV6-7	TRBJ1-6	TRBD1	CASRGGQGVLAYNSPLHF	TGTGCCAGCAGGGGTGGACAGGGAGTGTTGGCCTATAATTCACCCCTCCACTTT
few	TRBV9	TRBJ1-1	TRBD1	CASSAHRGPDTEAFF	TGTGCCAGCAGCGCCCACAGGGGGCCGGACACTGAAGCTTTCTTT
few	TRBV7-2	TRBJ1-2	TRBD1	CASSLEAGTVYGYTF	TGTGCCAGCAGCTTAGAGGCCGGGACAGTCTATGGCTACACCTTC
-	TRBV5-1	TRBJ1-4	TRBD1	CASSAGQGAQEKLFF	TGCGCCAGCAGCGCCGGACAGGGGGCTCAAGAAAAACTGTTTTTT
-	TRBV2	TRBJ2-2	TRBD2	CASRAGTSYGELFF	TGTGCCAGCAGGGCCGGGACTAGCTACGGGGAGCTGTTTTTT
-	TRBV6-1	TRBJ1-5	-	CASRPSKNQPQHF	TGTGCCAGCAGACCCAGTAAGAATCAGCCCCAGCATTTT
few	TRBV5-1	TRBJ1-1	TRBD1	CASSGDRNTEAFF	TGCGCCAGCAGCGGGGACAGGAACACTGAAGCTTTCTTT
-	TRBV6-5	TRBJ2-7	-	CASSHARDYEQYF	TGTGCCAGCAGCCACGCTCGGGACTACGAGCAGTACTTC
-	TRBV2	TRBJ2-3	-	CASSEEGRGTPF	TGTGCCAGCAGTGAAGAGGGGCGCGGGACTCCTTTT
few	TRBV6-1	TRBJ1-4	-	CASRSGRGNEKLFF	TGTGCCAGCAGATCGGGGCGGGGTAATGAAAAACTGTTTTTT
-	TRBV10-2	TRBJ2-6	TRBD1	CASRGQGLFSGANVLTF	TGCGCCAGCAGGGGACAGGGACTCTTCTCCGGGGCCAACGTCCTGACTTTC
-	TRBV7-6	TRBJ1-2	-	CASSLAGNDLYGYTF	TGTGCCAGCAGCTTAGCAGGGAACGACCTCTATGGCTACACCTTC
few	TRBV6-1	TRBJ2-5	TRBD1	CASRPGQQIETQYF	TGTGCCAGCAGACCGGGACAGCAAATCGAGACCCAGTACTTC
-	TRBV7-2	TRBJ2-3	-	CASSHAWFSQGTDTQYF	TGTGCCAGCAGCCACGCTTGGTTTAGCCAAGGCACAGATACGCAGTATTTT
-	TRBV5-1	TRBJ1-2	-	CASSFSSENYGYTF	TGCGCCAGCAGCTTCTCGTCAGAGAACTATGGCTACACCTTC
-	TRBV5-4	TRBJ2-5	-	CASSLAGVPETQYF	TGTGCCAGCAGCTTGGCCGGCGTCCCAGAGACCCAGTACTTC
-	TRBV5-1	TRBJ2-7	TRBD2	CASSTWTSGAYEQYF	TGCGCCAGCAGCACCTGGACTAGCGGGGCCTACGAGCAGTACTTC
-	TRBV7-6	TRBJ2-2	TRBD1	CASSPRQGQTGELFF	TGTGCCAGCAGCCCCCGACAGGGGCAAACCGGGGAGCTGTTTTTT
-	TRBV4-2	TRBJ2-1	TRBD2	CASSQGTSGGSSYNEQFF	TGTGCCAGCAGCCAAGGGACTAGCGGGGGAAGCTCCTACAATGAGCAGTTCTTC
-	TRBV27	TRBJ2-3	-	CASSLQGHTTDTQYF	TGTGCCAGCAGTTTACAGGGACATACGACAGATACGCAGTATTTT
once	TRBV5-4	TRBJ2-5	-	CASSLDAGRTGQETQYF	TGTGCCAGCAGCCTAGACGCAGGACGAACCGGCCAAGAGACCCAGTACTTC
-	TRBV6-1	TRBJ2-5	-	CASSGAGVETQYF	TGTGCCAGCTCGGGGGCGGGAGTAGAGACCCAGTACTTC
-	TRBV2	TRBJ1-2	-	CASRSMGYTF	TGTGCCAGCAGATCGATGGGCTACACCTTC
-	TRBV5-1	TRBJ1-1	-	CASSLVNTEAFF	TGCGCCAGCAGCTTAGTGAACACTGAAGCTTTCTTT
once	TRBV7-7	TRBJ2-1	-	CASSFGIGNYNEQFF	TGTGCTAGCAGCTTCGGGATCGGAAACTACAATGAGCAGTTCTTC
-	TRBV18	TRBJ2-7	TRBD1	CASSQGAAYEQYF	TGTGCCAGCTCACAGGGGGCAGCCTACGAGCAGTACTTC
-	TRBV23-1	TRBJ1-5	-	CASTLGEGGSNQPQHF	TGCGCCAGCACCCTGGGGGAGGGTGGTAGCAATCAGCCCCAGCATTTT
-	TRBV6-1	TRBJ1-2	-	CASSESGRRSNYGYTF	TGTGCCAGCAGTGAATCGGGCAGAAGGTCAAACTATGGCTACACCTTC
-	TRBV30	TRBJ2-5	-	CAWRRGRETQYF	TGTGCCTGGAGACGGGGACGAGAGACCCAGTACTTC
-	TRBV5-5	TRBJ2-7	-	CASSLAGSYEQYF	TGTGCCAGCAGCTTGGCCGGTTCTTACGAGCAGTACTTC